These 16 T cell receptor beta chains share one sample of origin, sequenced in a study of cytomegalovirus exposure and HLA in healthy donors. 60 Vbeta and 13 Jbeta primers were used in PCR. Measured with immunoSEQ multiplex PCR; TCRdb has only the in-frame clones, and not every one. The sample includes roughly 120,000 clones, 77% seen only once; the top ten take 9.5% to 15%. What was sequenced was PBMCs. The receptor source for this set is a woman aged 40 to 50 in good health and CMV-seropositive.

This clone was seen only once. In DNA form, the CDR3 reads TGTGCCAGTACATACGGGAATGAGCAGTTCTTC. Protein: CASTYGNEQFF. The rearrangement joins TRBV19 to TRBJ2-1, with no clear D. V was pared by 7 bases and J by 7 bases, with 8 bases between. This CDR3 is 11 amino acids long. The V gene's germline CDR1 is LNHDA and CDR2 SQIVND (reference sequence).

As concerns this clone: Other DNA sequences in the same sample also yield this CDR3. The rearrangement joins TRBV7-9 to TRBJ1-4; tentatively, D is TRBD1 (6 bases). The CDR3 extends over 15 amino acids. The germline gives CDR1 SEHNR, CDR2 FQNEAQ (reference sequence). Between the trimmed V and J ends, which lost 5 bases and 4 bases, there was a span of 14 bases. The DNA for the CDR3 is TGTGCCAGCAGCCCAGGGGTGGGCATTAATGAAAAACTGTTTTTT. This translates into CASSPGVGINEKLFF.

The chain recombines TRBV21-1 with TRBJ2-5; the table's TRBD2 call for D was not verified on the DNA. Judging by the DNA end, TRBJ2-7 fits better; the J call may be wrong. TRBV21-1 is classified as a pseudogene. The CDR3 is 14 residues long. CDR3 loop: CASSETREAYEQYF. The CDR3 bases are TGTGCCAGCAGCGAAACAAGGGAGGCCTACGAGCAGTACTTC.

The J gene is TRBJ2-5, the V gene TRBV19, with D tentatively TRBD1 (5 bases). Trimming took off 5 bases at V and 5 bases at J, with 21 bases between the two ends. Germline V gives CDR1 LNHDA, CDR2 SQIVND (reference sequence). The CDR3 consists of 16 residues. Here the CDR3 DNA reads TGTGCCAGTAGTTTCCTCCCAAGGGGCTTAGGGGAGACCCAGTACTTC. Its protein is CASSFLPRGLGETQYF.

The CDR3 DNA follows: TGTGCCAGCAGCACCCGACAGGGAAAGGACGAGCAGTACTTC. Protein sequence: CASSTRQGKDEQYF. The chain has TRBV7-6 and TRBJ2-7, with 7 nucleotides matching TRBD1. CDR1 is SGHVS, CDR2 FNYEAQ, per germline. This CDR3 has 14 amino acids. The trim removed 5 bases at V and 5 bases at J, leaving 9 bases unmatched.

The rearrangement uses TRBV28 and TRBJ2-7, with unresolved D. The CDR3 covers 11 residues. Trimming removed 5 bases at V and 4 bases at J, with 6 bases between. Germline V gene data show CDR1 as MDHEN and CDR2 as SYDVKM. As DNA, the CDR3 is TGTGCCAGCAGTCCCGTGTACGAGCAGTACTTC. It codes for CASSPVYEQYF.

This chain uses TRBV19 with TRBJ2-1, with a tentative D call TRBD2 (5 bases). This CDR3 region has 13 residues. From germline, CDR1 is LNHDA and CDR2 SQIVND (reference sequence). Trimming cost V 2 bases and J 4 bases, with 6 bases left between them. CDR3 nucleotides: TGTGCCAGTAGTATAAGCGGTTACAATGAGCAGTTCTTC. As protein: CASSISGYNEQFF. Complete variable domain (other parts from reference TRBV19 and TRBJ2-1): DGGITQSPKYLFRKEGQNVTLSCEQNLNHDAMYWYRQDPGQGLRLIYYSQIVNDFQKGDIAEGYSVSREKKESFPLTVTSAQKNPTAFYLCASSISGYNEQFFGPGTRLTVL.

The CDR3 sequence: CASSLQWRSDEQFF. DNA of the CDR3: TGTGCCAGCAGCCTTCAGTGGAGGTCGGATGAGCAGTTCTTC. This chain uses TRBV27 with TRBJ2-1, with D possibly being TRBD2 (5 bases). This CDR3 is 14 amino acids long. Germline V gene sequence: CDR1 MNHEY, CDR2 SMNVEV (reference sequence). The V and J ends lost 6 bases and 8 bases respectively, with 17 bases between them.

This clone was counted a few times. V gene TRBV6-5 combines with J gene TRBJ1-6; D possibly corresponds to TRBD1 (5 bases). This CDR3 has 14 amino acids. Germline CDR1 MNHEY, CDR2 SVGAGI. V was pared by 6 bases and J by 3 bases, with 9 bases between. The DNA of the CDR3 is TGTGCCAGCAGCCCAGGGATCTATAATTCACCCCTCCACTTT. Translating gives CASSPGIYNSPLHF.

The chain combines TRBV4-1 with TRBJ2-1; 7 nucleotides line up with TRBD1. The length of the CDR3 is 15 residues. The trim removed 1 base at V and 8 bases at J, leaving 8 bases unmatched. Germline values: CDR1 MGHRA, CDR2 YSYEKL. The CDR3 is CASSQGSGTADEQFF. The CDR3, as DNA: TGCGCCAGCAGCCAAGGAAGTGGGACAGCCGATGAGCAGTTCTTC.

This sequence joins TRBV2 and TRBJ1-3, with D uncertain. CDR1 and CDR2 (germline): SNHLY, FYNNEI. V was pared by 6 bases and J by 3 bases, with 12 bases between. CDR3 length: 14 residues. CDR3 sequence: CASRLDRDGNTIYF. The CDR3 region has the DNA TGTGCCAGCAGACTAGACCGGGATGGAAACACCATATATTTT.

J is TRBJ2-7 and V is TRBV5-6, with D perhaps matching TRBD2 (6 bases). The CDR3 loop spans 14 amino acids. V was clipped by 4 bases and J by 6 bases, with 17 bases between them. The germline CDR1 and CDR2 sequences are SGHDT and YYEEEE. This chain's CDR3 is CASSLWAGRGEQYF. The CDR3 DNA reads as TGTGCCAGCAGCCTATGGGCGGGACGAGGCGAGCAGTACTTC.

This clone was seen more than once but under ten times. The chain couples TRBV6-5 to TRBJ1-5, with D perhaps TRBD1 (6 bases). The CDR3 runs to 15 residues. Germline loops: CDR1 MNHEY, CDR2 SVGAGI. V lost 10 bases and J 1 base, leaving 17 bases between the germline ends. The CDR3 DNA sequence: TGTGCCACGCACAGGGAATGTCGGAGCAATCAGCCCCAGCATTTT. Protein: CATHRECRSNQPQHF.

The V call is TRBV6-6, the J call TRBJ1-5, with D tentatively TRBD1 (6 bases). Germline V gives CDR1 MNHNY, CDR2 SVGAGI (reference sequence). Trimming removed 6 bases at V and 5 bases at J, with 17 bases between. The CDR3 totals 15 residues. The CDR3 spells CASRRGGSGDQPQHF. The CDR3, as DNA: TGTGCCAGCAGAAGGGGGGGGTCGGGCGATCAGCCCCAGCATTTT.

This clone was picked up a small number of times. This chain joins TRBV6-6 and TRBJ2-7, with D possibly TRBD1 on 5 matching bases. This CDR3 is 13 amino acids long. Germline V lookup: CDR1 MNHNY, CDR2 SVGAGI (reference sequence). V was shortened by 0 bases and J by 3 bases, with 6 bases between the two germline ends. CDR3 protein: CASSYSTGYEQYF. CDR3 DNA: TGTGCCAGCAGTTACTCAACAGGCTACGAGCAGTACTTC.

Concerning this clone itself: This sample includes further DNA sequences coding for the same CDR3. The rearrangement joins TRBV5-1 to TRBJ2-2; D unresolved. With 1 base removed from V and 5 bases from J, the gap between germline ends came to 6 bases. Germline V CDR1 and CDR2: SGHRS, YFSETQ. The CDR3 is 13 residues long. The CDR3 DNA is TGCGCCAGCAGCTTGAGCGTTACCGGGGAGCTGTTTTTT. The encoded protein is CASSLSVTGELFF.